This entry concerns a single T cell receptor beta chain. The data originate from a study of T cell changes during pregnancy in multiple sclerosis. Germline lookup yields CDR1 MNHEY and CDR2 SMNVEV (reference sequence). There are 15 residues in the CDR3. Trimming took off 3 bases at V and 1 base at J, with 12 bases between the two ends. Sequencing was performed with immunoSEQ multiplex PCR; in TCRdb, only in-frame clones are kept and a portion is missing. Seen here are roughly 40,000 clones, 85% to 95% observed once, and the top ten hold over 0.95%. This clonotype originated in a female donor with multiple sclerosis, enrolled in a pregnancy study. This specimen was peripheral blood, taken before pregnancy. V and J are TRBV27 and TRBJ1-1; tentatively, D is TRBD1 (5 bases). This CDR3 is CASSLDNLGNTEAFF. CDR3 nucleotide sequence: TGTGCCAGCAGTTTGGACAATTTGGGGAACACTGAAGCTTTCTTT.